This is a list of T cell receptor beta chains from one sample in a study of T cell responses to AZD1222 COVID-19 vaccine. Sequencing was performed with immunoSEQ multiplex PCR; in TCRdb, only in-frame clones are kept and a portion is missing. This table has tens of thousands of clones, under 95% appearing once. Here the sequenced sample was peripheral blood, taken on day 0 of AZD1222 vaccination. The receptors shown here come from an adult in good health. The CDR3 runs from the conserved cysteine through the conserved F or W. D genes are given only for firm matches. A row's size may be missing; if present it is once, few, many or a size class.

V gene,J gene,D gene,clone size,CDR3 protein,CDR3 DNA
TRBV3-1/TRBV3-2,TRBJ2-3,-,-,CASVRRGTDTQYF,TGTGCCAGCGTCCGGAGAGGCACAGATACGCAGTATTTT
TRBV7-3,TRBJ2-3,TRBD2,-,CASSLGLAGTDTQYF,TGTGCCAGCAGCTTAGGTCTAGCGGGGACGGATACGCAGTATTTT
TRBV6-5,TRBJ2-5,-,-,CASRRLEEGQETQYF,TGTGCCAGCAGAAGACTGGAAGAGGGCCAAGAGACCCAGTACTTC
TRBV5-1,TRBJ1-1,TRBD1,few,CASSAGQGVGDTEAFF,TGCGCCAGCAGCGCCGGACAGGGGGTCGGCGACACTGAAGCTTTCTTT
TRBV6-5,TRBJ1-2,TRBD1,-,CASSFSKATGVQGYTF,TGTGCCAGCAGTTTCTCCAAGGCGACAGGGGTTCAGGGCTACACCTTC
TRBV7-2,TRBJ1-1,-,once,CASSLQDRGAEAFF,TGTGCCAGCAGCTTACAAGATCGGGGGGCGGAAGCTTTCTTT
TRBV19,TRBJ1-2,-,once,CASSILPNEYGYTF,TGTGCCAGTAGTATTTTGCCGAACGAATATGGCTACACCTTC
TRBV9,TRBJ2-1,-,-,CASSEGGSSYNEQFF,TGTGCCAGCAGCGAAGGGGGGAGCTCCTACAATGAGCAGTTCTTC
TRBV4-3,TRBJ1-5,-,-,CASSQDFDQPQHF,TGCGCCAGCAGCCAAGATTTCGATCAGCCCCAGCATTTT
TRBV4-1,TRBJ2-3,TRBD1,once,CASSPRTGAQYF,TGCGCCAGCAGCCCTCGGACAGGGGCGCAGTATTTT
TRBV5-6,TRBJ1-2,-,-,CASSPGQHYAYGYTF,TGTGCCAGCAGCCCGGGACAACACTACGCCTATGGCTACACCTTC
TRBV24-1,TRBJ1-5,-,-,CATSDRGSGNRGFGQPQHF,TGTGCCACCAGTGATCGAGGGTCTGGAAACCGGGGGTTCGGTCAGCCCCAGCATTTT
TRBV4-1,TRBJ1-6,-,-,CASTPAVGYNSPLHF,TGCGCCAGCACCCCAGCGGTGGGTTATAATTCACCCCTCCACTTT
TRBV5-1,TRBJ1-1,-,-,CASSVGAGSTEAFF,TGCGCCAGCAGCGTGGGGGCGGGGAGCACTGAAGCTTTCTTT
TRBV27,TRBJ1-2,TRBD1,-,CASSPGQGPNYGYTF,TGTGCCAGCAGTCCCGGACAGGGTCCTAACTATGGCTACACCTTC
TRBV2,TRBJ1-1,-,-,CASSTLMNTEAFF,TGTGCCAGCAGTACCCTCATGAACACTGAAGCTTTCTTT
TRBV10-3,TRBJ1-2,-,-,CAITSTDYGYTF,TGTGCCATCACTTCGACAGACTATGGCTACACCTTC
TRBV7-2,TRBJ1-2,-,few,CASSSPGAENGYTF,TGTGCCAGCAGCTCACCAGGGGCAGAGAATGGCTACACCTTC
TRBV4-1,TRBJ1-2,-,-,CASSQVGSQSSGRYGYTF,TGCGCCAGCAGCCAAGTTGGTAGTCAGTCGAGCGGGCGCTATGGCTACACCTTC
TRBV19,TRBJ2-7,TRBD2,-,CASSIGLAGVYEQYF,TGTGCCAGTAGTATTGGACTAGCGGGGGTGTACGAGCAGTACTTC
TRBV19,TRBJ2-6,TRBD1,once,CASSIVPGGDLSGANVLTF,TGTGCCAGTAGTATTGTCCCAGGGGGCGACCTCTCTGGGGCCAACGTCCTGACTTTC
TRBV9,TRBJ1-3,-,-,CASSVEGGNTIYF,TGTGCCAGCAGCGTAGAGGGCGGAAACACCATATATTTT
TRBV11-2,TRBJ1-4,-,-,CASSFSNGNEKLFF,TGTGCCAGCAGCTTTTCCAACGGTAATGAAAAACTGTTTTTT
TRBV20-1,TRBJ1-5,-,-,CSASADTASNSNQPQHF,TGCAGTGCTAGTGCGGACACTGCCTCGAACAGCAATCAGCCCCAGCATTTT
TRBV5-5,TRBJ1-5,-,-,CASSFLERASNQPQHF,TGTGCCAGCAGCTTCTTAGAAAGGGCTAGCAATCAGCCCCAGCATTTT
TRBV10-3,TRBJ2-1,-,-,CASRGGDNEQFF,TGTGCCAGCAGGGGCGGGGACAATGAGCAGTTCTTC
TRBV20-1,TRBJ1-1,-,-,CSTTSNTEAFF,TGCAGTACTACATCGAACACTGAAGCTTTCTTT
TRBV3-1/TRBV3-2,TRBJ1-5,-,-,CASSQGEDSNQPQHF,TGTGCCAGCAGCCAAGGGGAGGATAGCAATCAGCCCCAGCATTTT
TRBV7-2,TRBJ1-4,-,-,CASSLGAAATNEKLFF,TGTGCCAGCAGCTTGGGTGCAGCTGCAACTAATGAAAAACTGTTTTTT
TRBV30,TRBJ1-1,-,once,CAWSVWTVEAFF,TGTGCCTGGAGTGTTTGGACGGTCGAAGCTTTCTTT
TRBV6-2/TRBV6-3,TRBJ2-3,TRBD2,-,CASSWGTSGGEYF,TGTGCCAGCAGTTGGGGGACTAGCGGTGGGGAGTATTTT
TRBV27,TRBJ2-5,TRBD2,-,CASSMTSGGPSGGETQYF,TGTGCCAGCAGTATGACTAGCGGGGGACCGTCGGGAGGAGAGACCCAGTACTTC
TRBV5-1,TRBJ1-2,TRBD1,once,CASSQIWDREFYGYTF,TGCGCCAGCAGCCAAATCTGGGACAGAGAATTTTATGGCTACACCTTC
TRBV6-5,TRBJ1-5,-,-,CASSTGRSGNQPQHF,TGTGCCAGCAGTACAGGACGCTCGGGCAATCAGCCCCAGCATTTT
TRBV9,TRBJ1-5,TRBD1,-,CASSVGTAYQPQHF,TGTGCCAGCAGCGTCGGGACAGCATATCAGCCCCAGCATTTT
TRBV9,TRBJ2-2,-,-,CASSVDVTGELFF,TGTGCCAGCAGCGTAGATGTCACCGGGGAGCTGTTTTTT
TRBV28,TRBJ1-5,-,-,CASSLSGTFNVQPQHF,TGTGCCAGCAGTTTATCAGGGACTTTCAATGTTCAGCCCCAGCATTTT
TRBV6-5,TRBJ1-5,TRBD1,-,CASPTGSSNQPQHF,TGTGCCAGCCCGACAGGGTCCAGCAATCAGCCCCAGCATTTT
TRBV18,TRBJ1-3,TRBD1,-,CASSPDRGRRNTIYF,TGTGCCAGCTCACCAGACAGGGGGCGAAGGAACACCATATATTTT
TRBV6-5,TRBJ2-1,-,-,CASGWNEQFF,TGTGCCAGCGGGTGGAATGAGCAGTTCTTC
TRBV19,TRBJ1-5,TRBD1,-,CASSTGQGARQPQHF,TGTGCCAGTAGTACGGGACAGGGGGCCCGACAGCCCCAGCATTTT
TRBV18,TRBJ1-1,-,-,CATSPVVAEAFF,TGTGCCACCTCCCCGGTGGTAGCTGAAGCTTTCTTT
TRBV7-9,TRBJ2-5,TRBD2,-,CASSLGAGLAVQTQYF,TGTGCCAGCAGCTTAGGGGCCGGACTAGCGGTCCAGACCCAGTACTTC
TRBV18,TRBJ1-1,-,-,CASSPQKNTEAFF,TGTGCCAGCTCACCACAGAAGAACACTGAAGCTTTCTTT
TRBV7-8,TRBJ1-3,-,-,CASSLVTALSGNTIYF,TGTGCCAGCAGCTTAGTGACGGCCCTCTCTGGAAACACCATATATTTT
TRBV24-1,TRBJ2-2,-,-,CATSGVTGLSGELFF,TGTGCCACCAGTGGAGTCACGGGGCTCAGCGGGGAGCTGTTTTTT
TRBV18,TRBJ1-2,TRBD1,-,CASSPDRVYGYTF,TGTGCCAGCTCCCCCGACAGGGTTTATGGCTACACCTTC
TRBV2,TRBJ2-3,-,-,CASSVGAGTDTQYF,TGTGCCAGCAGTGTTGGGGCAGGGACAGATACGCAGTATTTT
TRBV30,TRBJ1-2,TRBD1,-,CAWSGGQGRDGYTF,TGTGCCTGGAGTGGCGGACAGGGGAGGGATGGCTACACCTTC
TRBV7-9,TRBJ1-5,-,-,CASSLWTEPGNQPQHF,TGTGCCAGCAGCCTCTGGACAGAGCCTGGCAATCAGCCCCAGCATTTT